This entry describes one T cell receptor (beta chain). This sample is part of a study of technical replicates of blood from several donors. The CDR3 is 14 amino acids. V lost 8 bases to trimming and J lost 6 bases, with 16 bases between them. Germline CDR1 and CDR2: MNHEY and SVGAGI. Data came from immunoSEQ multiplex PCR; TCRdb stores just in-frame clones and leaves some out. This sample has some 74,000 clones, with approximately 89% found just once. Sequencing used T cells isolated from PBMCs. The chain combines TRBV6-5 with TRBJ2-2, with a possible D match to TRBD1 (5 bases). The TCR comes from a human donor in good health. The chain's CDR3 is CASCQGDRSGELFF. The CDR3 DNA reads TGTGCCAGCTGTCAGGGCGATCGCTCCGGGGAGCTGTTTTTT.